This T cell receptor beta chain comes out of a study of molecular identifiers for immune sequencing clone quantification. Background on the study: RNA from around 20,000 or 100,000 naive CD8 cells was split five ways in replicates, with four sequenced.

Germline assignment: CDR1 KGHDR and CDR2 SFDVKD. CDR3 length equals 17 residues. After removal of 4 bases from V and 6 bases from J, the junction contained 13 bases not matched to a gene. This clonotype was counted many times. The bulk TCR libraries were made with methods described before and with listed TCR primers. TCRdb independently ran MiXCR on the PCR reads; one entry per CDR3 protein. The sample consists of approximately 680,000 distinct CDR3 sequences, about 25% of them appearing once. Sample: naive CD8+ T cells from blood, with Jurkat cell RNA spiked in. As to subset: FACS-sorted CD8+CD4-CCR7+CD45RA+ naive T cells. This TCR was sampled from a human donor in good health. Some libraries in this study had Jurkat cell RNA spiked in. This chain links TRBV24-1 with TRBJ2-3, with 9 nucleotides matching TRBD2. The CDR3 DNA is TGTGCCACCAGTGAGGCTGGGCTAGCGGGAATATTGGATACGCAGTATTTT. This encodes CATSEAGLAGILDTQYF.